This T cell receptor (beta chain) was recorded in a study of cytomegalovirus exposure and HLA in healthy donors. The CDR3 contains 14 residues. The germline V gene encodes CDR1 GTSNPN and CDR2 SVGIG (reference sequence). The V end lost 2 bases, the J end lost 4 bases, and 14 bases lay between the germline ends. The study's findings and limits: Overall, under 200 TCR beta chains were annotated as cytomegalovirus-associated. The likely origin of a cluster of highly shared sequence variants was a sequencing artifact.

This clone was observed a few times. Antigen specificity is unknown. The PCR made use of 60 Vbeta and 13 Jbeta primers. Sequencing used immunoSEQ multiplex PCR; TCRdb keeps in-frame clones, though not all of them. The data show some 120,000 clones, 73% seen once. This receptor was taken from a young woman in good health and CMV-seronegative. The chain employs TRBV30 and TRBJ1-2; the D gene is possibly TRBD1 (6 bases). Sample: PBMCs. The CDR3 reads CAWSIGTRSYGYTF. For the CDR3, the DNA is TGTGCCTGGAGTATCGGGACAAGAAGCTATGGCTACACCTTC.